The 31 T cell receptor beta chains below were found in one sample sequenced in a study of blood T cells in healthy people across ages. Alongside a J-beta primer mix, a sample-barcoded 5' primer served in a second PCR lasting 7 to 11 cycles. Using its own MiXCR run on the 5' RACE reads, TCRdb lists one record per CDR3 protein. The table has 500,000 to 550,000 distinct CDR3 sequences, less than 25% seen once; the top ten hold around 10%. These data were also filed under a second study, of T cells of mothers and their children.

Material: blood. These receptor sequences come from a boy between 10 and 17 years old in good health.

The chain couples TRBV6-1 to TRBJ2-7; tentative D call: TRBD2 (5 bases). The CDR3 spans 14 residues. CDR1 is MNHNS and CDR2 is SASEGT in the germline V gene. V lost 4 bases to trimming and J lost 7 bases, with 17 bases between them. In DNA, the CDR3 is TGTGCCAGCAGTGGGACTTCGGAATGGAAAGAGCAGTACTTC. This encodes CASSGTSEWKEQYF.

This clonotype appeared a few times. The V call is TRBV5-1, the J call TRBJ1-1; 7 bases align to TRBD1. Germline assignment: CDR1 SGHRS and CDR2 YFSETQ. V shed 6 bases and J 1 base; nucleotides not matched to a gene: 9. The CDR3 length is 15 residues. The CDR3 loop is CASTSGGGGNTEAFF. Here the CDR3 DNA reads TGCGCCAGCACCTCAGGGGGGGGCGGGAACACTGAAGCTTTCTTT.

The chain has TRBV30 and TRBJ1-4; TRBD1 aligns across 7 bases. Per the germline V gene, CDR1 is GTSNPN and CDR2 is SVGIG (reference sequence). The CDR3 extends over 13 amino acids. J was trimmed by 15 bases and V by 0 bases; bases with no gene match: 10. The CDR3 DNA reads TGTGCCTGGAGTGTACAGAAGGGGGCGCGTGTGTTTTTT. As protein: CAWSVQKGARVFF. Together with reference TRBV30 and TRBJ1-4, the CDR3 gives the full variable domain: SQTIHQWPATLVQPVGSPLSLECTVEGTSNPNLYWYRQAAGRGLQLLFYSVGIGQISSEVPQNLSASRPQDRQFILSSKKLLLSDSGFYLCAWSVQKGARVFFGSGTQLSVL.

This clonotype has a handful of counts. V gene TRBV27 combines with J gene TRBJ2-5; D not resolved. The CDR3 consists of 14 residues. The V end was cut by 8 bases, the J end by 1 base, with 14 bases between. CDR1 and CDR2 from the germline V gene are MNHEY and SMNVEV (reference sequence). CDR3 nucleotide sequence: TGTGCCAGCCGAACTTCGCAGTTCCAAGAGACCCAGTACTTC. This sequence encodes CASRTSQFQETQYF.

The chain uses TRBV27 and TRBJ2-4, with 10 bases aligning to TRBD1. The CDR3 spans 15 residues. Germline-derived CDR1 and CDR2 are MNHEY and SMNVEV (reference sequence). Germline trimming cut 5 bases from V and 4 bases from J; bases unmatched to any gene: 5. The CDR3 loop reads CASSPDRGIKNIQYF. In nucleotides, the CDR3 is TGTGCCAGCAGTCCGGACAGGGGGATAAAAAACATTCAGTACTTC.

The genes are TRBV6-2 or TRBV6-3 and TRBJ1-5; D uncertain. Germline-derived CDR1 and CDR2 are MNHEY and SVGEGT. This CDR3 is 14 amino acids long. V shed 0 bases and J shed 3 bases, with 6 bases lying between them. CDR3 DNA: TGTGCCAGCAGTTACTCGAACGTCAATCAGCCCCAGCATTTT. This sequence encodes CASSYSNVNQPQHF.

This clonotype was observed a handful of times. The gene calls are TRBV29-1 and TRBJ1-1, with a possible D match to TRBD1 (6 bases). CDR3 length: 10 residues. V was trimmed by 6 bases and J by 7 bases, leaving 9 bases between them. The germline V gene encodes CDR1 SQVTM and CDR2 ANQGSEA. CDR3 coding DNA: TGCAGCGTGGCGGACAGTGAAGCTTTCTTT. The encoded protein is CSVADSEAFF.

CDR3 sequence: CASRPLAGELFF. In DNA form, the CDR3 reads TGTGCCAGCAGGCCCTTGGCCGGGGAGCTGTTTTTT. This chain connects TRBV12-3 or TRBV12-4 to TRBJ2-2, with D unclear. Trimming removed 6 bases from V and 6 bases from J, with 8 bases in between. The CDR3 sequence is 12 residues long.

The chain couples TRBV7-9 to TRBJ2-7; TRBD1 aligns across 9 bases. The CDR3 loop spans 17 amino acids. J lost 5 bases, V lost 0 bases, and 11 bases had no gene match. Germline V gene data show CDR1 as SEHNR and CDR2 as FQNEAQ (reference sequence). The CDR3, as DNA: TGTGCCAGCAGCTTAGCTATCTCGGGACAGGGAGTCCACGAGCAGTACTTC. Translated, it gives CASSLAISGQGVHEQYF.

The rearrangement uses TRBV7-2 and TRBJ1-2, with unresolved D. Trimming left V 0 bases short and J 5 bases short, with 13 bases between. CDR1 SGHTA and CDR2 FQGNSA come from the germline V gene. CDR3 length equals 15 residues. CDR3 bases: TGTGCCAGCAGCTTAGCGCAGGACCGATCTTATGGCTACACCTTC. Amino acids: CASSLAQDRSYGYTF.

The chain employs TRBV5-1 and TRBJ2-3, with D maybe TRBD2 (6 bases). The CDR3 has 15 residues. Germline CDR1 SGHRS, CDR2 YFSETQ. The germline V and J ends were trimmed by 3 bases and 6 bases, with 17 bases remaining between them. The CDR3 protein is CASSSGSGYSDTQYF. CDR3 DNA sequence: TGCGCCAGCAGCTCGGGTAGCGGATACTCGGATACGCAGTATTTT.

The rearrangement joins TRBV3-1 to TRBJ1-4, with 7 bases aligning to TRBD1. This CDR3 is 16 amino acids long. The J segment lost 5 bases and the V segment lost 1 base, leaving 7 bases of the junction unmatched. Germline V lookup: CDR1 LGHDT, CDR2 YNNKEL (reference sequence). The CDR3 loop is CASSQGWGQLNEKLFF. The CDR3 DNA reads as TGTGCCAGCAGCCAAGGGTGGGGACAGTTAAATGAAAAACTGTTTTTT.

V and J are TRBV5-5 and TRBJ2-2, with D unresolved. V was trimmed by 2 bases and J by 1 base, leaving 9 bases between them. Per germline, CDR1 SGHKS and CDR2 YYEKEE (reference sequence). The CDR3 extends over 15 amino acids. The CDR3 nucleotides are TGTGCCAGCAGCTTCTACCTACAGAACACCGGGGAGCTGTTTTTT. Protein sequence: CASSFYLQNTGELFF.

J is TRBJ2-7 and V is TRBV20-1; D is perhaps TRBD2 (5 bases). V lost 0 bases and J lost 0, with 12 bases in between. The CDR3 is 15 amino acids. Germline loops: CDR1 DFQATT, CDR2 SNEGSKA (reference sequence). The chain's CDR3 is CSARDQAAFSYEQYF. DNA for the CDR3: TGCAGTGCTAGAGATCAAGCGGCCTTCTCCTACGAGCAGTACTTC.

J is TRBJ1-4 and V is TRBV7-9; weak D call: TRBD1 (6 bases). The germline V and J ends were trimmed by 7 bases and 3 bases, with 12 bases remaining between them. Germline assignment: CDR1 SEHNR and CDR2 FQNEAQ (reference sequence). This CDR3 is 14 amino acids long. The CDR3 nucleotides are TGTGCCAGCACCCGGGGGGCGGCTAATGAAAAACTGTTTTTT. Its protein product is CASTRGAANEKLFF.

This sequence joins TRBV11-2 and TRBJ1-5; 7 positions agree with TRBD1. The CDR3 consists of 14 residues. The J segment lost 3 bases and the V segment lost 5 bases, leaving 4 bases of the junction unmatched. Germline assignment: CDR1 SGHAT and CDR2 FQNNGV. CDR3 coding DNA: TGTGCCAGCAGCCGAGACAGGGTCAATCAGCCCCAGCATTTT. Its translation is CASSRDRVNQPQHF.

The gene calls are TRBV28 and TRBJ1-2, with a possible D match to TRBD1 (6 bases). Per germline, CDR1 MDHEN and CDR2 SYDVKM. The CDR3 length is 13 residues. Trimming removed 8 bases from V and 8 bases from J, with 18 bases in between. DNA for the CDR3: TGTGCCAGCCGGCCGACGGGGGGCGACGGCTACACCTTC. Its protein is CASRPTGGDGYTF.

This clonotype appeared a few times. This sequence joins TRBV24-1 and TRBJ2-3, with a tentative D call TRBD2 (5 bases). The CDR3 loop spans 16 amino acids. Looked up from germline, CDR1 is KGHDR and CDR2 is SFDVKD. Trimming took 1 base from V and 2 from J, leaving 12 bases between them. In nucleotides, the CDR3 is TGTGCCACCAGTGATTTTATCAGCGGAAACACAGATACGCAGTATTTT. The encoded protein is CATSDFISGNTDTQYF.

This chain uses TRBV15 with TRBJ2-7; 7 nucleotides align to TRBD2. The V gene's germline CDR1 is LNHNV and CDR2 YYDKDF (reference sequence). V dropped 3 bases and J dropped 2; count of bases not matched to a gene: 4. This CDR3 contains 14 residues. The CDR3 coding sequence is TGTGCCACCAGCAGGGCTAGCGGTACCTACGAGCAGTACTTC. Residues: CATSRASGTYEQYF. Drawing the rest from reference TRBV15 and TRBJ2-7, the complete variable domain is DAMVIQNPRYQVTQFGKPVTLSCSQTLNHNVMYWYQQKSSQAPKLLFHYYDKDFNNEADTPDNFQSRRPNTSFCFLDIRSPGLGDTAMYLCATSRASGTYEQYFGPGTRLTVT.

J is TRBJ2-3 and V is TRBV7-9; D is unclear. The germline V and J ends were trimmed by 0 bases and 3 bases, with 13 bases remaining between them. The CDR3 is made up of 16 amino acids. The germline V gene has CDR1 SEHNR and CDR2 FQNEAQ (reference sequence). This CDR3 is CASSLAVRLTTDTQYF. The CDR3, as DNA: TGTGCCAGCAGCTTAGCGGTTCGACTCACTACAGATACGCAGTATTTT.

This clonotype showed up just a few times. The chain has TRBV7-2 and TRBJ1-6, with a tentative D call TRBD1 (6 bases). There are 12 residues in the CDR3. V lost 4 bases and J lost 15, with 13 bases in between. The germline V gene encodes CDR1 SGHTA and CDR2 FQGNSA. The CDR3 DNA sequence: TGTGCCAGCAGCTCCACCCCAGGGGACCTCCACTTT. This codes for CASSSTPGDLHF. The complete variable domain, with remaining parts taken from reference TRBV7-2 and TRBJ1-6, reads GAGVSQSPSNKVTEKGKDVELRCDPISGHTALYWYRQSLGQGLEFLIYFQGNSAPDKSGLPSDRFSAERTGGSVSTLTIQRTQQEDSAVYLCASSSTPGDLHFGNGTRLTVT.

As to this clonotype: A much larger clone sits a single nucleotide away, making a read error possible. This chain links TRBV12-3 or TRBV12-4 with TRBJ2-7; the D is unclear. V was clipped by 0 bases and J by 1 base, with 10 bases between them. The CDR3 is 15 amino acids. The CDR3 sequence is CASSLAFSGSYEQYF. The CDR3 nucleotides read TGTGCCAGCAGTTTAGCTTTTAGTGGGTCCTACGAGCAGTACTTC.

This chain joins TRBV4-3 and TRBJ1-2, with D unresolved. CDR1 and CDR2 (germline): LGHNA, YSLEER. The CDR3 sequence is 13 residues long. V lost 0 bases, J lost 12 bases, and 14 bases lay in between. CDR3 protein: CASSQDIGFGHTF. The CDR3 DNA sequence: TGCGCCAGCAGCCAAGATATTGGTTTCGGCCACACCTTC.

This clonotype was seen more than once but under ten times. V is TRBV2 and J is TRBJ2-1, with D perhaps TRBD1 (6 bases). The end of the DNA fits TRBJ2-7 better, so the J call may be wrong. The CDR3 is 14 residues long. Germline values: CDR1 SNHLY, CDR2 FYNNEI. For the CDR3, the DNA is TGTGCCAGCAGTGAGTACAGGGAATCCTACGAGCAGTACTTC. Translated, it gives CASSEYRESYEQYF.

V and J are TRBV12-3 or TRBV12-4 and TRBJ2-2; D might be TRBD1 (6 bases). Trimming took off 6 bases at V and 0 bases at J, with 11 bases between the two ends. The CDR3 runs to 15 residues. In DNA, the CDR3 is TGTGCCAGCAGCTCGGACAGATCGAACACCGGGGAGCTGTTTTTT. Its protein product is CASSSDRSNTGELFF.

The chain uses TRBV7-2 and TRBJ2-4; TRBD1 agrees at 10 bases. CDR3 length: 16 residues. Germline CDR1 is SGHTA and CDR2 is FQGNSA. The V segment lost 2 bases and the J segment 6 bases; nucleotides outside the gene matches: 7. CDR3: CASSLHPRTGGNIQYF. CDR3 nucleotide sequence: TGTGCCAGCAGCTTACACCCAAGGACAGGGGGAAACATTCAGTACTTC.

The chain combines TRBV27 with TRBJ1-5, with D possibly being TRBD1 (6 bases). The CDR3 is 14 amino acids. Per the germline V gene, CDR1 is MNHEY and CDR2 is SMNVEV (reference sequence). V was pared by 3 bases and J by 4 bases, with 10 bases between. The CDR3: CASSLTTGNQPQHF. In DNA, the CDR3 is TGTGCCAGCAGTTTGACTACAGGGAATCAGCCCCAGCATTTT.

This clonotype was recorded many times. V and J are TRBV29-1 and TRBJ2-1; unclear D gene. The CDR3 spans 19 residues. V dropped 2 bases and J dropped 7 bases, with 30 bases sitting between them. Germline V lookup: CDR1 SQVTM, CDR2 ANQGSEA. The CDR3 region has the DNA TGCAGCGTTGAATTGTGGATTGGGTCCGACCCAACTTCCCAAAATGAGCAGTTCTTC. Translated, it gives CSVELWIGSDPTSQNEQFF.

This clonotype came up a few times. The DNA of the CDR3 is TGCAGTGCGATTGGACTAGCGGGAGTTACCGGCACAGATACGCAGTATTTT. This encodes CSAIGLAGVTGTDTQYF. The rearrangement uses TRBV20-1 and TRBJ2-3; 13 nucleotides agree with TRBD2. The CDR3 covers 17 residues. J gave up 1 base and V 6 bases, and 10 bases lay outside the gene matches. Germline V gene data show CDR1 as DFQATT and CDR2 as SNEGSKA (reference sequence).

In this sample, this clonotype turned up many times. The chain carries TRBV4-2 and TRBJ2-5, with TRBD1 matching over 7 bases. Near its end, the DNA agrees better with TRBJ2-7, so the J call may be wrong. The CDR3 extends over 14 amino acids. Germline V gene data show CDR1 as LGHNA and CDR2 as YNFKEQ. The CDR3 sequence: CASSQDDRDYEQYF. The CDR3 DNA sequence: TGTGCCAGCAGCCAAGACGACAGGGACTACGAGCAGTACTTC.

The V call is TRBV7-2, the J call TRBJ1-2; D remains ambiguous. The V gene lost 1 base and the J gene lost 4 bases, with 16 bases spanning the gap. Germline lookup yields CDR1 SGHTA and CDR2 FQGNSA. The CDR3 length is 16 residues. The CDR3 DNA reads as TGTGCCAGCAGCTTAGTTTTCCCCCCCACGGGCTATGGCTACACCTTC. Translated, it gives CASSLVFPPTGYGYTF.